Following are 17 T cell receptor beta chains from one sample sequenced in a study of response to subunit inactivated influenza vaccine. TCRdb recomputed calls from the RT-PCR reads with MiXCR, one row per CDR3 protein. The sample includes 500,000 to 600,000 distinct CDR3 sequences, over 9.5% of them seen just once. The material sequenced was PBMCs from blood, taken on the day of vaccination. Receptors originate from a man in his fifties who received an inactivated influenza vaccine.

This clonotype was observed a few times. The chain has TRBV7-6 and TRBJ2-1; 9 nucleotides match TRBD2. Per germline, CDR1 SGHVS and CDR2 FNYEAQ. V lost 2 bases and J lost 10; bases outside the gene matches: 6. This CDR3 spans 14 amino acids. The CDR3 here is CASSLLAGPGEQFF. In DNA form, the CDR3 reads TGTGCCAGCAGCTTACTAGCGGGGCCCGGAGAGCAGTTCTTC.

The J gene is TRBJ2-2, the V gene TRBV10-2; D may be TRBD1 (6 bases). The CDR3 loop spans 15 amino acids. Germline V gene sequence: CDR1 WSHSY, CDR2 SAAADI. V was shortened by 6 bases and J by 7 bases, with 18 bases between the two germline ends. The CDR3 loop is CASRELQGRSGELFF. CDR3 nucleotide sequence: TGCGCCAGCAGGGAGCTACAGGGCAGGAGCGGGGAGCTGTTTTTT.

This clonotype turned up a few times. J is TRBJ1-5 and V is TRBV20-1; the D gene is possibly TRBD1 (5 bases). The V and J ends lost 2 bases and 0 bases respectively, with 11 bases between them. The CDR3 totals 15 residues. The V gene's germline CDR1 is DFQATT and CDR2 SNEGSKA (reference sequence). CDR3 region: CSARLSGTSNQPQHF. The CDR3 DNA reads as TGCAGTGCTAGATTGTCAGGGACTAGCAATCAGCCCCAGCATTTT.

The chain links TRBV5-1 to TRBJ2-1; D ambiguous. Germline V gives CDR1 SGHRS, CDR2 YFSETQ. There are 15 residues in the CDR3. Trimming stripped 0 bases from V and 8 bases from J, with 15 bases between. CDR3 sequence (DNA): TGCGCCAGCAGCTTGGGAGAGGTTCGGGTCGATGAGCAGTTCTTC. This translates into CASSLGEVRVDEQFF.

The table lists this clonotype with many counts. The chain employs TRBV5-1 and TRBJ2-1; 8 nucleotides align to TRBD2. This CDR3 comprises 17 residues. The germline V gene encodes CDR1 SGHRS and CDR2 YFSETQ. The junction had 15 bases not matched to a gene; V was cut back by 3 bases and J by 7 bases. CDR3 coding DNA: TGCGCCAGCAGCTGGGGGGGGTTGGCTAGCGGGTCGAATGAGCAGTTCTTC. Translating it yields CASSWGGLASGSNEQFF.

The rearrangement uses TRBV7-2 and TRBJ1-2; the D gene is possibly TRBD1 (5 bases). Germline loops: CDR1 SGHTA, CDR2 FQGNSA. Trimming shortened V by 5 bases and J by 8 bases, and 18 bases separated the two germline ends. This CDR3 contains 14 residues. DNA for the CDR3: TGTGCCAGCAGCCAGAGCACAGGAAGGGGCGGCTACACCTTC. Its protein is CASSQSTGRGGYTF.

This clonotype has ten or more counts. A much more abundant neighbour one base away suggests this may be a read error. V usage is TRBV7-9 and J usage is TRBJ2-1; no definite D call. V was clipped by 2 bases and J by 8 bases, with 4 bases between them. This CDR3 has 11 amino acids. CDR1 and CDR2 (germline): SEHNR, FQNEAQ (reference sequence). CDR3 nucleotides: TGTGCCAGCAGCTTACCCCATGAGCAGTTCTTC. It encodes CASSLPHEQFF. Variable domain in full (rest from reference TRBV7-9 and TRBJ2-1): DTGVSQNPRHKITKRGQNVTFRCDPISEHNRLYWYRQTLGQGPEFLTYFQNEAQLEKSRLLSDRFSAERPKGSFSTLEIQRTEQGDSAMYLCASSLPHEQFFGPGTRLTVL.

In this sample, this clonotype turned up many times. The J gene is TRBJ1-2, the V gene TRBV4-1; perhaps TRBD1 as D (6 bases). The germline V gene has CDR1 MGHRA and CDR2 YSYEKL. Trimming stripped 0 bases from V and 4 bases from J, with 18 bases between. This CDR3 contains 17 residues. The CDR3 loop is CASSQDPGGRIIYGYTF. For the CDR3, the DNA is TGCGCCAGCAGCCAAGACCCCGGGGGGCGGATAATCTATGGCTACACCTTC.

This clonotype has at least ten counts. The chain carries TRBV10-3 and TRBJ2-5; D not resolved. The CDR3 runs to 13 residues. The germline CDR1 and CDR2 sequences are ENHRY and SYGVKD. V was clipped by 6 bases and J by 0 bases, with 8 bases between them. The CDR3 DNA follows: TGTGCCATCAGCCCTCGAAACCAAGAGACCCAGTACTTC. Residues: CAISPRNQETQYF.

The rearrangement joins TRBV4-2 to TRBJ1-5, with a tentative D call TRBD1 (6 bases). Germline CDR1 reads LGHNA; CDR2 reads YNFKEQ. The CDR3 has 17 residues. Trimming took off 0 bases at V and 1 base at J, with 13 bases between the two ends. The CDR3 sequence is CASSQEARGASNQPQHF. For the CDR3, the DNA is TGTGCCAGCAGCCAAGAAGCTCGGGGGGCCAGCAATCAGCCCCAGCATTTT.

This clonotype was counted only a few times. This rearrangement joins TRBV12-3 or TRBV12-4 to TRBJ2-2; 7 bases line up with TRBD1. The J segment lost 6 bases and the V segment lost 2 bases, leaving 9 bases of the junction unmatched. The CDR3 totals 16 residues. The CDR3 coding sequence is TGTGCCAGCAGTTTATATGGGACAAGGGGGCCCGGGGAGCTGTTTTTT. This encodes CASSLYGTRGPGELFF.

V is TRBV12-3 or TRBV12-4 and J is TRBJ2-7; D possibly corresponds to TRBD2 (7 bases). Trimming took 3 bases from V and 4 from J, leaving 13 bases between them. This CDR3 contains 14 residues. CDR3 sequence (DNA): TGTGCCAGCAGTTTGGGGAGGGGGGAATACGAGCAGTACTTC. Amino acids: CASSLGRGEYEQYF.

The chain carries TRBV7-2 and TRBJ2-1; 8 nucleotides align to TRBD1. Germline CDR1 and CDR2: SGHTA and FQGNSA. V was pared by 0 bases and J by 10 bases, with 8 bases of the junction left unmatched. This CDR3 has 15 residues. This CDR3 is CASSLALGRGREQFF. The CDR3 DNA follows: TGTGCCAGCAGCTTAGCGCTGGGCAGGGGGCGGGAGCAGTTCTTC.

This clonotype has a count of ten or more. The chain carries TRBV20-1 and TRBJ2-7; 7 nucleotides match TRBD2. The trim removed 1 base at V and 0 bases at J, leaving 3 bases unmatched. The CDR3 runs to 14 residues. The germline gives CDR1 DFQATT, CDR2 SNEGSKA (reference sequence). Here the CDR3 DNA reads TGCAGTGCTAGAGTGGCGGGGGACTCCTACGAGCAGTACTTC. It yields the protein CSARVAGDSYEQYF.

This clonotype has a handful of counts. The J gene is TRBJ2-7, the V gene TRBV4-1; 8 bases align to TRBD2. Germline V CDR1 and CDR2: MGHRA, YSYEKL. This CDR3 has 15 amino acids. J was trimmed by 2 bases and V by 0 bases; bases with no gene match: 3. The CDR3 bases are TGCGCCAGCAGCCAAGAGTCGGGGGGGGCCTACGAGCAGTACTTC. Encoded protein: CASSQESGGAYEQYF.

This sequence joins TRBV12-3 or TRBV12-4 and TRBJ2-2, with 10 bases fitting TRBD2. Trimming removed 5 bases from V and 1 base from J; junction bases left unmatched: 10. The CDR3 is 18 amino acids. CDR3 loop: CASSPRGLASRNTGELFF. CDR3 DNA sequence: TGTGCCAGCAGTCCCCGGGGACTAGCGAGTAGGAACACCGGGGAGCTGTTTTTT.

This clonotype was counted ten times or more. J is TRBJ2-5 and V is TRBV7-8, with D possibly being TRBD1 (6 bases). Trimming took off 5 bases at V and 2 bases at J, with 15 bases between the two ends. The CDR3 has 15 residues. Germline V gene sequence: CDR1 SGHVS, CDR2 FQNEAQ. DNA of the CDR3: TGTGCCAGCAGCCCAGGACAGAACTTTCAAGAGACCCAGTACTTC. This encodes CASSPGQNFQETQYF.